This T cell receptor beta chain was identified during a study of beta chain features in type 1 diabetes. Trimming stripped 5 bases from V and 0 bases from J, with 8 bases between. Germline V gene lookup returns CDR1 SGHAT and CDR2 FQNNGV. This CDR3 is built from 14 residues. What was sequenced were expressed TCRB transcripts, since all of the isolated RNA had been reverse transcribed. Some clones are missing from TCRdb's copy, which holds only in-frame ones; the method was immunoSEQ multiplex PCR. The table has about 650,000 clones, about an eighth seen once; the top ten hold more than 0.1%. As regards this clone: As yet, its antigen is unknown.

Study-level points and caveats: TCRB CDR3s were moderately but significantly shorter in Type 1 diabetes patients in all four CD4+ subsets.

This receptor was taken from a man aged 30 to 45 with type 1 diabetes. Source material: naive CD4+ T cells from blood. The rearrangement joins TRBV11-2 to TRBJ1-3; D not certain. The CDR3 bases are TGTGCCAGCAGCCACCGGAGCTCTGGAAACACCATATATTTT. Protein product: CASSHRSSGNTIYF.